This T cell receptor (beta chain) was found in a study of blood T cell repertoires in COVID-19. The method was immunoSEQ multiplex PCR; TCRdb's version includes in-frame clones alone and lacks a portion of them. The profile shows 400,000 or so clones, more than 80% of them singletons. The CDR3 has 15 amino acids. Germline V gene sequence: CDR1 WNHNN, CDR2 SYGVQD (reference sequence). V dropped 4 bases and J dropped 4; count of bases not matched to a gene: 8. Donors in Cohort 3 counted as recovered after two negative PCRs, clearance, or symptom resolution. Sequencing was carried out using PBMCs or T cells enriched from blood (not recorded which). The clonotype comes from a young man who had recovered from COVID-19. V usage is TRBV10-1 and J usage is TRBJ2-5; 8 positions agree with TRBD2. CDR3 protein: CASSGGSGGLETQYF. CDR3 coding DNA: TGCGCCAGCAGTGGAGGGAGCGGGGGACTAGAGACCCAGTACTTC.